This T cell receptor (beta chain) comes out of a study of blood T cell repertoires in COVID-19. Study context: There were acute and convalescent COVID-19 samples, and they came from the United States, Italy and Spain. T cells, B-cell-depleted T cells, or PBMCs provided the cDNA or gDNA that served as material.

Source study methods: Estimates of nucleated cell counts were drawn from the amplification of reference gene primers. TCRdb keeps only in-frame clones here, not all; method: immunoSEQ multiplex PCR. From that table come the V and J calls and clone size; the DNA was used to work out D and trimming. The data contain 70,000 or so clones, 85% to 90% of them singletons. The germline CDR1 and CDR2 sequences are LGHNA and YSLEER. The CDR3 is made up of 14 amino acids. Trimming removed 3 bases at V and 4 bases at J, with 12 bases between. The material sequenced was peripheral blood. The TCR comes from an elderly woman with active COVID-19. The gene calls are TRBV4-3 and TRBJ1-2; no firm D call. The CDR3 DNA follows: TGCGCCAGCAGCCAGACCCGGGCGGGCTATGGCTACACCTTC. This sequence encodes CASSQTRAGYGYTF.